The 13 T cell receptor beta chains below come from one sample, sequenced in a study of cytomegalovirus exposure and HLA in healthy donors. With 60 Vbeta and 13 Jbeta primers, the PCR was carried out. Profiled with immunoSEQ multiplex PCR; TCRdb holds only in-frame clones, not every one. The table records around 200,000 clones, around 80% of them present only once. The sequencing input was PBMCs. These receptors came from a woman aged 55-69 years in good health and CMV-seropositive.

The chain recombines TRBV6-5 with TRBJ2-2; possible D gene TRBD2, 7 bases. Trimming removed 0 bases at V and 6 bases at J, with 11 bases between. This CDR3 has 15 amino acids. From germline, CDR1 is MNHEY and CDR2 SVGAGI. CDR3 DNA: TGTGCCAGCAGTTACTCGCGGGGGCCCGCCGGGGAGCTGTTTTTT. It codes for CASSYSRGPAGELFF.

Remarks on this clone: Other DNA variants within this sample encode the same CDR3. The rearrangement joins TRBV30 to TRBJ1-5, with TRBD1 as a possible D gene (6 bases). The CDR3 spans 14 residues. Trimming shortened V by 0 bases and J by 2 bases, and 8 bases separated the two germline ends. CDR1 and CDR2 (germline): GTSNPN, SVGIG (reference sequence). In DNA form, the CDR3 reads TGTGCCTGGAGTGTAAGGACAGGCAATCAGCCCCAGCATTTT. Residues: CAWSVRTGNQPQHF. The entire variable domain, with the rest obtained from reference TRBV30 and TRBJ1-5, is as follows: SQTIHQWPATLVQPVGSPLSLECTVEGTSNPNLYWYRQAAGRGLQLLFYSVGIGQISSEVPQNLSASRPQDRQFILSSKKLLLSDSGFYLCAWSVRTGNQPQHFGDGTRLSIL.

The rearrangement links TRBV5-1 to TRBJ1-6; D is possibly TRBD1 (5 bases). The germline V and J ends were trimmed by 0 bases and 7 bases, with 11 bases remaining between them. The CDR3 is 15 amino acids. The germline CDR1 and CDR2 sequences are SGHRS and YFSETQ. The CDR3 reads CASSLAGRGNSPLHF. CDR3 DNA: TGCGCCAGCAGCTTGGCCGGTAGGGGCAATTCACCCCTCCACTTT.

The CDR3 region has the DNA TGCGCCAGCAGCCCGCAAAGAACTAGCGGGAGGTGGGCGAACACCGGGGAGCTGTTTTTT. It specifies CASSPQRTSGRWANTGELFF. This chain links TRBV5-1 with TRBJ2-2; 12 positions agree with TRBD2. The CDR3 covers 20 residues. Germline CDR1 and CDR2: SGHRS and YFSETQ. After removal of 4 bases from V and 0 bases from J, the junction contained 13 bases not matched to a gene.

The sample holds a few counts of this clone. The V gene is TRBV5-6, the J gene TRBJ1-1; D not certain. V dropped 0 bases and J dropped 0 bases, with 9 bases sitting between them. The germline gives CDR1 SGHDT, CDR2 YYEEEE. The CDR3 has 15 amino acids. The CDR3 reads CASSLGGQLNTEAFF. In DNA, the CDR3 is TGTGCCAGCAGCTTGGGCGGGCAGCTGAACACTGAAGCTTTCTTT.

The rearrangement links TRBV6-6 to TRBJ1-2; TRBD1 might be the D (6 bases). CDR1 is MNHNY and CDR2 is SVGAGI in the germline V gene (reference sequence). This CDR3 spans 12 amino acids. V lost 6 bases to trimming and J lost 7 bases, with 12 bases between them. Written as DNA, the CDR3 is TGTGCCAGCAGCCCGACAGGAGGTGGCTACACCTTC. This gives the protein CASSPTGGGYTF.

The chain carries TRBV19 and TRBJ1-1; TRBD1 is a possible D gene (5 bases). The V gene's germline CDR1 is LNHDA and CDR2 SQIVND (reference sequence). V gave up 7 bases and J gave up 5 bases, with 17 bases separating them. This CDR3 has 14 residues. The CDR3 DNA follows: TGTGCCAGTACTCTTACGAACGGGGGTACTGAAGCTTTCTTT. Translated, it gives CASTLTNGGTEAFF. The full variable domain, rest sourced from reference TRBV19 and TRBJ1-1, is DGGITQSPKYLFRKEGQNVTLSCEQNLNHDAMYWYRQDPGQGLRLIYYSQIVNDFQKGDIAEGYSVSREKKESFPLTVTSAQKNPTAFYLCASTLTNGGTEAFFGQGTRLTVV.

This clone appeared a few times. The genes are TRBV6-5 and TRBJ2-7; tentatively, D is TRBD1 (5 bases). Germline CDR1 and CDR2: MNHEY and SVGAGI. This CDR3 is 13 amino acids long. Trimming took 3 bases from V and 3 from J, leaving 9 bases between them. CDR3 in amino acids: CASSYQGFYEQYF. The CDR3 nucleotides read TGTGCCAGCAGTTATCAGGGTTTCTACGAGCAGTACTTC.

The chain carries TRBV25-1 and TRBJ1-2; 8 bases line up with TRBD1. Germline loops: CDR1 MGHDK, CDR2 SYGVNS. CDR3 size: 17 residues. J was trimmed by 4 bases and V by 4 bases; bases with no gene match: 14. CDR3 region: CASSASGTGRLGYGYTF. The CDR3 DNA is TGTGCCAGCAGTGCCTCCGGGACAGGTCGCCTAGGCTATGGCTACACCTTC.

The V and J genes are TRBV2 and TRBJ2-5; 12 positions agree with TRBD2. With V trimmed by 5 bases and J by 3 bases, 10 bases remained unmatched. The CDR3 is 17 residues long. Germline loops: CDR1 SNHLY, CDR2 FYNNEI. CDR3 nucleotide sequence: TGTGCCAGCAGTCCACGGACTAGCGGGGTCCCAGAAGAGACCCAGTACTTC. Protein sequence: CASSPRTSGVPEETQYF.

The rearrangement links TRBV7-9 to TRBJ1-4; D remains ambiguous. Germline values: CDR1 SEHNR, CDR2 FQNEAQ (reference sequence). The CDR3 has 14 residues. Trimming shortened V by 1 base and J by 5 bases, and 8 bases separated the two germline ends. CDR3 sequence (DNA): TGTGCCAGCAGCTTAGGCGTATCCAATGAAAAACTGTTTTTT. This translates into CASSLGVSNEKLFF.

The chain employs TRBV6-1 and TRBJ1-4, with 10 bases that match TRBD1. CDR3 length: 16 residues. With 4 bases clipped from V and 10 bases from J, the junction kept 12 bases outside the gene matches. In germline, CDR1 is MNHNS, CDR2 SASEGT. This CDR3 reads CASSVGTGESFGKLFF. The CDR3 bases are TGTGCCAGCAGTGTCGGGACAGGGGAGTCATTCGGAAAACTGTTTTTT.

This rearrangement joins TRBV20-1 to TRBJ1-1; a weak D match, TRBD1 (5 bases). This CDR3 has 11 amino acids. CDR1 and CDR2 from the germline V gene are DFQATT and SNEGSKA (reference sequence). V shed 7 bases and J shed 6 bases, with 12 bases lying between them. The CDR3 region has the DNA TGCAGTGTTCGCCGGGGGTCTGAAGCTTTCTTT. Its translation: CSVRRGSEAFF.